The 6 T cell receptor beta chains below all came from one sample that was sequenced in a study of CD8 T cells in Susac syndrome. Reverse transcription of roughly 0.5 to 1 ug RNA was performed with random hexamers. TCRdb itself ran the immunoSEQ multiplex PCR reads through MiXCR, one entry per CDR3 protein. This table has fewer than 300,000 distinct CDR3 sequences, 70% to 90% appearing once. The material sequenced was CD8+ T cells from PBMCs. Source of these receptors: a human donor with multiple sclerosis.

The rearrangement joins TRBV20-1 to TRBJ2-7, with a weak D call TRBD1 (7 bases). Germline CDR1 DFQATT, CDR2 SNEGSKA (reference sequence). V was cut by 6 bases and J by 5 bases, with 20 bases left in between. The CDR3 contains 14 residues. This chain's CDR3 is CSAHSGRGDNEQYF. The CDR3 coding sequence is TGCAGTGCCCATTCCGGCAGGGGGGACAACGAGCAGTACTTC.

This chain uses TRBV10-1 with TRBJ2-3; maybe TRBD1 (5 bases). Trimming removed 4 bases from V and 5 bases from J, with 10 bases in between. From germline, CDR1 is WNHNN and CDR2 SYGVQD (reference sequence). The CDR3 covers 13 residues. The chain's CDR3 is CASSAAGQDTQYF. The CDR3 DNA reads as TGCGCCAGCAGTGCGGCAGGGCAAGATACGCAGTATTTT.

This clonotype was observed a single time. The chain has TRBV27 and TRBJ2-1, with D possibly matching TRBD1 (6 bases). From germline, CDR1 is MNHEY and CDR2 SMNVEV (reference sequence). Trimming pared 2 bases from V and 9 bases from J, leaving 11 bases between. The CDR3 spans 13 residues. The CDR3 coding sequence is TGTGCCAGCAGTTTAGTGGGGGCGCGTGAGCAGTTCTTC. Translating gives CASSLVGAREQFF.

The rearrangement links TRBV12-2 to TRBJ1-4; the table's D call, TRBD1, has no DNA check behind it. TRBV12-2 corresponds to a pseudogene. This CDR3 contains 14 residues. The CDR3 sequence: CASRRAAPMRKLFF. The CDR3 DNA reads TGTGCAAGTCGCCGGGCCGCCCCAATGAGAAAACTGTTTTTT.

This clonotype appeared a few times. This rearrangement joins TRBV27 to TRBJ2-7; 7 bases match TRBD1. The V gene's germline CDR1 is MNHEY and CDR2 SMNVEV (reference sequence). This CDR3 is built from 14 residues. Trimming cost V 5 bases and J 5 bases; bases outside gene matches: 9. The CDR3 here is CASSPRKTGNEQYF. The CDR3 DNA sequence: TGTGCCAGCAGTCCGAGGAAGACAGGGAACGAGCAGTACTTC.

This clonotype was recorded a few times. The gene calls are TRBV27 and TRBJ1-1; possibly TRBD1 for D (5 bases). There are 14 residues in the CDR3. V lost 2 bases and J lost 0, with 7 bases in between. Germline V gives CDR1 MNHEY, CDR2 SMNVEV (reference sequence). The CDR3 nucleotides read TGTGCCAGCAGTTTAGGGGCCATGAACACTGAAGCTTTCTTT. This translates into CASSLGAMNTEAFF.